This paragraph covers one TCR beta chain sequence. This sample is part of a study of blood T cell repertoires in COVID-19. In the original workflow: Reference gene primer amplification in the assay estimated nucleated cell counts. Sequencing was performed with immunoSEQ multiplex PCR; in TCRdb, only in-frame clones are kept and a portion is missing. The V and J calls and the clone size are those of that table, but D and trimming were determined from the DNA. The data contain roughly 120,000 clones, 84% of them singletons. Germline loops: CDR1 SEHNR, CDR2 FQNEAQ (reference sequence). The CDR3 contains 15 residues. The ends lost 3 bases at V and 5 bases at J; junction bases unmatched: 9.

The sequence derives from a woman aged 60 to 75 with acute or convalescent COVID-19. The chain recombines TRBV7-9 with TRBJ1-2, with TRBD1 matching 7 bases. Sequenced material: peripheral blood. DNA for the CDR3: TGTGCCAGCAGCTTCTCCGGGACAGTAACTTATGGCTACACCTTC. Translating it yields CASSFSGTVTYGYTF.